The clone carrying this TCR beta chain has more than one count but fewer than ten. These data are taken from a study of radiotherapy plus CTLA-4 blockade in lung cancer. Some clones are missing from TCRdb's copy, which holds only in-frame ones; the method was immunoSEQ multiplex PCR. The repertoire has fewer than 65,000 clones, 84% of them found once; the top ten carry approximately 5%. This CDR3 contains 16 residues. CDR1 SQVTM and CDR2 ANQGSEA come from the germline V gene. Germline trimming cut 3 bases from V and 12 bases from J; bases unmatched to any gene: 15. This TCR derives from a human donor with non-small cell lung cancer whose response to radiotherapy plus ipilimumab could not be evaluated. Specimen: peripheral blood, collected from a patient treated with radiotherapy plus ipilimumab. V gene TRBV29-1 combines with J gene TRBJ2-1; 12 bases fit TRBD1. The CDR3 coding sequence is TGCAGCGTTGAGGCCGGGACAGGGGGCTTAGGGGGTAGGCAGTTCTTC. Its protein is CSVEAGTGGLGGRQFF.